This entry concerns a single T cell receptor (beta chain). This entry belongs to a study of T cells in Graves' hyperthyroidism and ophthalmopathy. Authors of the study amplified TCR beta CDR3 regions from RNA transcripts. The primer set for the first-round RT-PCR of the TCR CDR3 was HTBI. TCRdb redid the calling of the multiplex PCR reads with MiXCR, one entry per CDR3 protein. The sample lists 600,000 to 800,000 distinct CDR3 sequences, roughly a third occurring once. The length of the CDR3 is 14 residues. Germline V gene lookup returns CDR1 ENHRY and CDR2 SYGVKD. Trimming removed 6 bases from V and 8 bases from J; junction bases left unmatched: 7. Uncontrolled infection, other autoimmune disease, pregnancy or lactation barred patients from enrollment. Diagnoses used clinical symptoms, serum thyroxine and TRAb, thyroid ultrasound and orbital computed tomography.

This sequence joins TRBV10-3 and TRBJ2-2; 9 bases map to TRBD1. This sequence was found in a woman between 40 and 50 years old with Graves' hyperthyroidism. Sequenced material: blood. CDR3 DNA: TGTGCCATCAGCCCCGGGACAGGGAAAGGGGAGCTGTTTTTT. Protein: CAISPGTGKGELFF.